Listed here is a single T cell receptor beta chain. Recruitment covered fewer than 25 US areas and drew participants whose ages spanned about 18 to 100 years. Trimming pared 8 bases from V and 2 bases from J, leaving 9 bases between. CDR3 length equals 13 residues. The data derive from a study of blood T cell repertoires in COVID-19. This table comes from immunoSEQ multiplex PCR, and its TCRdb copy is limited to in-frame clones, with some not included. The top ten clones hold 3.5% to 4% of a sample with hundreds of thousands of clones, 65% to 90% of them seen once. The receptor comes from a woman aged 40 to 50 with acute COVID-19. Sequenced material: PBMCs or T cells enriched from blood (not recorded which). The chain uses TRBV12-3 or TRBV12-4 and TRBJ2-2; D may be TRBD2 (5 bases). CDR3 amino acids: CASHRGNTGELFF. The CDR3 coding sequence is TGTGCCAGCCACCGGGGAAACACCGGGGAGCTGTTTTTT.